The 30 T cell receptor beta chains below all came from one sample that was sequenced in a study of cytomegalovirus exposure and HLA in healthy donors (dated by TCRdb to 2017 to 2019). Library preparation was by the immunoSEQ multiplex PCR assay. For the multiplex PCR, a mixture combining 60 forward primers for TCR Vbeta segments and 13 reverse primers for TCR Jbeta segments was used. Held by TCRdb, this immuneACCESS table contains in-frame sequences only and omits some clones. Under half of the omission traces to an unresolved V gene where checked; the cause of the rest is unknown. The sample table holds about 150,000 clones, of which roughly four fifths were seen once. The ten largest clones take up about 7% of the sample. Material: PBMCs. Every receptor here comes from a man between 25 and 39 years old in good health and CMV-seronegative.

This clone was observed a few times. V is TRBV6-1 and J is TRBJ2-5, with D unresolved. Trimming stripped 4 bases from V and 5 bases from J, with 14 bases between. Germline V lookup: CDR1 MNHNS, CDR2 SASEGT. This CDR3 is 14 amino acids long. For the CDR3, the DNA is TGTGCCAGCAGTGTTTCGTCGCGCAGGGAGACCCAGTACTTC. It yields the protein CASSVSSRRETQYF.

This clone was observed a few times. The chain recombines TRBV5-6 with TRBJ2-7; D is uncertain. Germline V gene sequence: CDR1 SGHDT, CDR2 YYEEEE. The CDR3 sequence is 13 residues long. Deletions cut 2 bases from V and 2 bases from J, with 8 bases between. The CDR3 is CASSFSPPYEQYF. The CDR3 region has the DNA TGTGCCAGCAGCTTCTCCCCCCCCTACGAGCAGTACTTC.

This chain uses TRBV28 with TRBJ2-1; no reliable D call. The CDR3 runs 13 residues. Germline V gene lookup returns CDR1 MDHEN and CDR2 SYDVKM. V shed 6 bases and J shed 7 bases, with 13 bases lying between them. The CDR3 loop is CASSLGHRNEQFF. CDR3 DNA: TGTGCCAGCAGCCTTGGCCACCGAAATGAGCAGTTCTTC.

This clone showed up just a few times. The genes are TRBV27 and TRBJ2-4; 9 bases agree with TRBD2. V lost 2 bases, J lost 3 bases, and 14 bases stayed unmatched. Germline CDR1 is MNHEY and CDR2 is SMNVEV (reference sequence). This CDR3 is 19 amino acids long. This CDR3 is CASSLTLAGGLGYKNIQYF. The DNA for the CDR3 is TGTGCCAGCAGTTTAACTCTCGCGGGAGGGCTTGGATACAAAAACATTCAGTACTTC.

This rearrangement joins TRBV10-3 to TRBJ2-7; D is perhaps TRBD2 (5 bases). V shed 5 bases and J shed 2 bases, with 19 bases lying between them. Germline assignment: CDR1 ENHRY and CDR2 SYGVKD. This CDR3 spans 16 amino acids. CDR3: CAISLEDLSGTYEQYF. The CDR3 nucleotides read TGTGCCATCAGTCTTGAAGACTTGTCCGGGACCTACGAGCAGTACTTC.

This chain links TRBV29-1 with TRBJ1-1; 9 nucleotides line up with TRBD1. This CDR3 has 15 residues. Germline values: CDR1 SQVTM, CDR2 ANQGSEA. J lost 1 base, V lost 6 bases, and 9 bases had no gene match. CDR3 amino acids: CSVVWDRAPNTEAFF. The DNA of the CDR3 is TGCAGCGTGGTATGGGACAGGGCTCCGAACACTGAAGCTTTCTTT.

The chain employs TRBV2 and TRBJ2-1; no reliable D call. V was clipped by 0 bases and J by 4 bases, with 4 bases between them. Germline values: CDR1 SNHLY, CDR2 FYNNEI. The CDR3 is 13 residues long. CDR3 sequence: CASSEARYNEQFF. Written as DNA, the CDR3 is TGTGCCAGCAGTGAAGCGCGATACAATGAGCAGTTCTTC. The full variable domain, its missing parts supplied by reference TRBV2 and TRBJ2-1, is EPEVTQTPSHQVTQMGQEVILRCVPISNHLYFYWYRQILGQKVEFLVSFYNNEISEKSEIFDDQFSVERPDGSNFTLKIRSTKLEDSAMYFCASSEARYNEQFFGPGTRLTVL.

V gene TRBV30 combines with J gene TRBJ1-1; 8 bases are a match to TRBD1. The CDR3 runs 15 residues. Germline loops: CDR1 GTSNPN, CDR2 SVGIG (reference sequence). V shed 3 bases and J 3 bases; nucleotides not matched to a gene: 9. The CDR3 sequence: CAWRITGGTHTEAFF. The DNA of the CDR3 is TGTGCCTGGAGGATTACAGGGGGTACCCACACTGAAGCTTTCTTT.

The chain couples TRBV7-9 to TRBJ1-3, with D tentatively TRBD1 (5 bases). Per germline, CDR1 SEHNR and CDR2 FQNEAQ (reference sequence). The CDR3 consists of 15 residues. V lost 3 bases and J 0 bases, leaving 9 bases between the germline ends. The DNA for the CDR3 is TGTGCCAGCAGCTTGGGGCGGGGCTCTGGAAACACCATATATTTT. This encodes CASSLGRGSGNTIYF.

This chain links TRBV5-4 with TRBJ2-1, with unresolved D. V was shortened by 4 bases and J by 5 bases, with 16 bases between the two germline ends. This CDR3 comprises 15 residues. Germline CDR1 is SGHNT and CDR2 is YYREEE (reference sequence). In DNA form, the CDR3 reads TGTGCCAGCAGCCCCCCCCGCGGCCATGACAATGAGCAGTTCTTC. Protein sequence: CASSPPRGHDNEQFF.

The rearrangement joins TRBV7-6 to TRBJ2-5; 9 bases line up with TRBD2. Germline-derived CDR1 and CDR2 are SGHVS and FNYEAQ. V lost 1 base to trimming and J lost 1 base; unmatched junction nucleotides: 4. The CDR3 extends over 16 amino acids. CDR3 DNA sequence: TGTGCCAGCAGCTTAGAGGTGACTAGCGGCCAAGAGACCCAGTACTTC. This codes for CASSLEVTSGQETQYF.

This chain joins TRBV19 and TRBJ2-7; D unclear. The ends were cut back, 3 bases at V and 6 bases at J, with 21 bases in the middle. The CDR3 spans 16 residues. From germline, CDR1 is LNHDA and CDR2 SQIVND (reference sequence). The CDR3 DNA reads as TGTGCCAGTAGTATGACGGCAGGTCAGAAGGTGGGCGAGCAGTACTTC. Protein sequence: CASSMTAGQKVGEQYF.

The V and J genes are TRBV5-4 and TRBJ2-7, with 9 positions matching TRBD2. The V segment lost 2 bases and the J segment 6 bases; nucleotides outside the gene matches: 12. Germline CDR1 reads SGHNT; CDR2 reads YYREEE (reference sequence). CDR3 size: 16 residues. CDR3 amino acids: CASSLDSGRSEFEQYF. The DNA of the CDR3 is TGTGCCAGCAGCTTAGATAGCGGGAGAAGCGAATTCGAGCAGTACTTC.

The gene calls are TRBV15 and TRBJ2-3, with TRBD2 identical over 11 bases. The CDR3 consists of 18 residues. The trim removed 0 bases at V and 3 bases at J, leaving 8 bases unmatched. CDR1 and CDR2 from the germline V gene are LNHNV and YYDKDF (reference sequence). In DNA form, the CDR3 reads TGTGCCACCAGCAGAGATCCCCCTGCTAGCGGGAGGACAGATACGCAGTATTTT. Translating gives CATSRDPPASGRTDTQYF.

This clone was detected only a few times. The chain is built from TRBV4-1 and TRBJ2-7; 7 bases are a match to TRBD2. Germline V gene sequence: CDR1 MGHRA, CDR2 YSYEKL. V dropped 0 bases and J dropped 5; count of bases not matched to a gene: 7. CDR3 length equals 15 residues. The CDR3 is CASSQDLAALNEQYF. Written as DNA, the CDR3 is TGCGCCAGCAGCCAAGATCTAGCGGCCCTAAACGAGCAGTACTTC.

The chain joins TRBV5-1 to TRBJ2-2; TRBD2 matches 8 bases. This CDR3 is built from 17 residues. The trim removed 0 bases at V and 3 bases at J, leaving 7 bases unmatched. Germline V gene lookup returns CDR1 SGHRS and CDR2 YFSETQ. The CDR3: CASSLEGAGADTGELFF. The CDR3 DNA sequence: TGCGCCAGCAGCTTGGAGGGAGCGGGGGCCGACACCGGGGAGCTGTTTTTT. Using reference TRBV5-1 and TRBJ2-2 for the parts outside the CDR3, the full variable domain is KAGVTQTPRYLIKTRGQQVTLSCSPISGHRSVSWYQQTPGQGLQFLFEYFSETQRNKGNFPGRFSGRQFSNSRSEMNVSTLELGDSALYLCASSLEGAGADTGELFFGEGSRLTVL.

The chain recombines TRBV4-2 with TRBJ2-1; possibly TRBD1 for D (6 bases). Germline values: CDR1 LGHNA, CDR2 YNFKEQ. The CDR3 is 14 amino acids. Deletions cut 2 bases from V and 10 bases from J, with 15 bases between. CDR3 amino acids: CASSQRPEGTEQFF. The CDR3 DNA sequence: TGTGCCAGCAGCCAACGGCCCGAGGGGACAGAGCAGTTCTTC.

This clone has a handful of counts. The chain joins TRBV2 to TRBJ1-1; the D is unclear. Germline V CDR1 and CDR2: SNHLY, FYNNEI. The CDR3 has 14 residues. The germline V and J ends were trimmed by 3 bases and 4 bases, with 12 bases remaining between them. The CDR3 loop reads CASSDGGERTEAFF. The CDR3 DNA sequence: TGTGCCAGCAGTGACGGCGGGGAGCGCACTGAAGCTTTCTTT.

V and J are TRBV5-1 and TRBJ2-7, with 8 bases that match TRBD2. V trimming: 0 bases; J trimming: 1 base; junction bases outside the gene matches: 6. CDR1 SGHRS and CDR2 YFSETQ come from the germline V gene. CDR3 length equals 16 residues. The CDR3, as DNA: TGCGCCAGCAGCTTGGACCCCAGCGGGAGTTCCTACGAGCAGTACTTC. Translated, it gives CASSLDPSGSSYEQYF.

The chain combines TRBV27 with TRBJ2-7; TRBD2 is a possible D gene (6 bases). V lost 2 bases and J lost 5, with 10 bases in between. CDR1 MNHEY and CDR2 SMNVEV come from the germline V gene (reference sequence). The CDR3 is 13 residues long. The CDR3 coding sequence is TGTGCCAGCAGTTTACTCACGGGGGACGAGCAGTACTTC. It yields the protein CASSLLTGDEQYF.

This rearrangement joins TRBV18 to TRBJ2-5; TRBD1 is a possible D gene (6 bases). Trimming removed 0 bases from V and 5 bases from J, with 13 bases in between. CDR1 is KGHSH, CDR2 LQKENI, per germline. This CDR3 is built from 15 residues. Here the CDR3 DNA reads TGTGCCAGCTCACCACCGGAACAGGGTAGCGAGACCCAGTACTTC. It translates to CASSPPEQGSETQYF.

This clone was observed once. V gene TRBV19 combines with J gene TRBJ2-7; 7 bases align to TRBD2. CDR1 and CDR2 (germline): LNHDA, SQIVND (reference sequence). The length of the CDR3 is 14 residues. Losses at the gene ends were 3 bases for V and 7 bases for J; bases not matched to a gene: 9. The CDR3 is CASSMNGGVYEQYF. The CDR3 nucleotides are TGTGCCAGTAGTATGAATGGGGGGGTTTATGAGCAGTACTTC.

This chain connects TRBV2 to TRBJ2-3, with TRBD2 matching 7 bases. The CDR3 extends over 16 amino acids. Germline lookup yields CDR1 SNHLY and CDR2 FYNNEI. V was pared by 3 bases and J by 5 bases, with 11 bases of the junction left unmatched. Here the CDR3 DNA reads TGTGCCAGCAGTGACGAGTGGGGGGGGGTCGTAGATACGCAGTATTTT. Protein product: CASSDEWGGVVDTQYF. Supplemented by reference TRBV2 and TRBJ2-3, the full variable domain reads EPEVTQTPSHQVTQMGQEVILRCVPISNHLYFYWYRQILGQKVEFLVSFYNNEISEKSEIFDDQFSVERPDGSNFTLKIRSTKLEDSAMYFCASSDEWGGVVDTQYFGPGTRLTVL.

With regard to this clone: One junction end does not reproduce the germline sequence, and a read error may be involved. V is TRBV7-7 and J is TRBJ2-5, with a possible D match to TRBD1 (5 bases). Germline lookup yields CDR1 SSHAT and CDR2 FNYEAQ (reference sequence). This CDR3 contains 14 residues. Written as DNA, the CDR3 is TGTGCTAGCAGCTTAGACAGCTTCCAAGAGACCCAGTACTTC. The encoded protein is CASSLDSFQETQYF.

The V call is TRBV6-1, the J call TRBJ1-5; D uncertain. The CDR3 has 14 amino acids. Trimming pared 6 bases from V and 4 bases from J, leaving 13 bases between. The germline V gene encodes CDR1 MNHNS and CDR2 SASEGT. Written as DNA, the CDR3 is TGTGCCAGCAGACCTGTGGGAGGGAATCAGCCCCAGCATTTT. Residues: CASRPVGGNQPQHF.

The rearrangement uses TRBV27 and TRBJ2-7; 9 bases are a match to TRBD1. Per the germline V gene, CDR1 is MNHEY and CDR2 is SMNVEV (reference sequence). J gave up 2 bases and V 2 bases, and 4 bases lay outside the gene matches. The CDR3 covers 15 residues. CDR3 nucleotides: TGTGCCAGCAGTTTACAATGGGACAGGGCCTACGAGCAGTACTTC. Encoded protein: CASSLQWDRAYEQYF.

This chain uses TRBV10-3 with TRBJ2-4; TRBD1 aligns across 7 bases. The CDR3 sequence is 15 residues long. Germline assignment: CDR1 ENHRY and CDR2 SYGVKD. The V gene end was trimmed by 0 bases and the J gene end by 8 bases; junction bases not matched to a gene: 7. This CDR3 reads CAISESKGAGDIQYF. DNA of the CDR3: TGTGCCATCAGTGAGTCGAAGGGGGCTGGGGACATTCAGTACTTC.

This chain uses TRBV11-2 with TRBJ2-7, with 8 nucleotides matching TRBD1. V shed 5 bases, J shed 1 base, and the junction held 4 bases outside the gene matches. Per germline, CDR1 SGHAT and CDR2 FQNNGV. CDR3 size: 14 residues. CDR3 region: CASSTGQGSYEQYF. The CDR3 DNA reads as TGTGCCAGCAGCACTGGACAGGGATCCTACGAGCAGTACTTC.

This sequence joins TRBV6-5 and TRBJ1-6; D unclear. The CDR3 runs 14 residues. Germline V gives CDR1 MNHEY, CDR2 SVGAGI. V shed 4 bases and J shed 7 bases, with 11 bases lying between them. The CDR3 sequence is CASSSGQKNSPLHF. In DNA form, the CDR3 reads TGTGCCAGCAGTTCTGGCCAGAAAAATTCACCCCTCCACTTT.

The CDR3 is CASSFLEARTDTQYF. Written as DNA, the CDR3 is TGCGCCAGCAGCTTTCTGGAGGCCCGCACAGATACGCAGTATTTT. The chain uses TRBV5-1 and TRBJ2-3, with D perhaps TRBD2 (5 bases). Per the germline V gene, CDR1 is SGHRS and CDR2 is YFSETQ. V was shortened by 2 bases and J by 1 base, with 11 bases between the two germline ends. The CDR3 covers 15 residues.